Listed below are T cell receptor beta chains from one sample, sequenced in a study of radiotherapy plus CTLA-4 blockade in lung cancer. Data came from immunoSEQ multiplex PCR; TCRdb stores just in-frame clones and leaves some out. The table has about 45,000 clones, 70% to 75% seen once. Specimen: peripheral blood, collected from a patient treated with radiotherapy plus ipilimumab. All receptors come from a human donor with non-small cell lung cancer who had a complete response to radiotherapy plus ipilimumab. Each CDR3 is given with its conserved first and last residue. A D gene is named only where the DNA matches it firmly. A clone size is listed for some rows: how often the clone was seen (once, few, many), or a class if it is expanded.

>NA|TRBJ1-2|NA|TRBV27
CASSSRGLIYGYTF
TGTGCCAGCAGTTCCCGAGGGCTGATTTATGGCTACACCTTC
>TRBD1|TRBJ1-1|once|TRBV28
CASSPGQAYAFF
TGTGCCAGCAGTCCGGGACAGGCATACGCTTTCTTT
>NA|TRBJ1-4|NA|TRBV7-9
CASSLMGQKNEKLFF
TGTGCCAGCAGCTTAATGGGACAAAAAAATGAAAAACTGTTTTTT
>TRBD2|TRBJ2-7|NA|TRBV4-2
CASSQVSGGASYEQYF
TGTGCCAGCAGCCAGGTGAGCGGGGGGGCCTCCTACGAGCAGTACTTC
>TRBD1|TRBJ2-6|NA|TRBV4-1
CASSRTGVRAGANVLTF
TGCGCCAGCAGCCGTACAGGGGTAAGGGCTGGGGCCAACGTCCTGACTTTC
>TRBD1|TRBJ1-2|NA|TRBV30
CAWEEKGAGYTF
TGTGCCTGGGAGGAAAAGGGGGCTGGCTACACCTTC
>NA|TRBJ2-7|NA|TRBV5-1
CASSVIEARGEQYF
TGCGCCAGCAGCGTAATCGAGGCGCGGGGCGAGCAGTACTTC
>TRBD2|TRBJ2-7|NA|TRBV19
CASSTGTSGSFSYEQYF
TGTGCCAGTAGTACCGGGACTAGCGGGAGCTTCTCCTACGAGCAGTACTTC
>NA|TRBJ2-1|NA|TRBV7-3
CASSRSGPGYNEQFF
TGTGCCAGCAGCCGAAGCGGGCCGGGGTACAATGAGCAGTTCTTC
>TRBD1|TRBJ2-5|NA|TRBV7-7
CASSQRTGFQETQYF
TGTGCTAGCAGCCAACGGACAGGGTTTCAAGAGACCCAGTACTTC
>TRBD1|TRBJ2-6|few|TRBV19
CASSPGDRVSGANVLTF
TGTGCCAGTAGTCCAGGGGACAGGGTCTCTGGGGCCAACGTCCTGACTTTC
>TRBD2|TRBJ2-7|NA|TRBV6-6
CASRPPGLNSNEQYF
TGTGCCAGCAGACCTCCGGGACTAAATTCGAACGAGCAGTACTTC
>TRBD1|TRBJ1-2|NA|TRBV5-4
CASSFAMGQGVPNYGYTF
TGTGCCAGCAGCTTCGCTATGGGACAGGGGGTGCCTAACTATGGCTACACCTTC
>TRBD2|TRBJ2-3|NA|TRBV6-6
CASSSPAGGSTDTQYF
TGTGCCAGCAGTTCTCCCGCGGGAGGGAGCACAGATACGCAGTATTTT
>TRBD1|TRBJ1-5|NA|TRBV7-8
CASSLDGQGFNQPQHF
TGTGCCAGCAGCTTAGACGGACAGGGTTTCAATCAGCCCCAGCATTTT
>NA|TRBJ1-1|NA|TRBV28
CASIPPRGLTEAFF
TGTGCCAGCATCCCTCCCCGTGGGCTCACTGAAGCTTTCTTT
>NA|TRBJ1-2|few|TRBV6-1
CASSSGGDGYTF
TGTGCCAGCAGTTCCGGGGGGGATGGCTACACCTTC
>TRBD1|TRBJ1-2|NA|TRBV28
CASSTYQGALDYGYTF
TGTGCCAGCAGTACATACCAGGGGGCGCTGGACTATGGCTACACCTTC
>TRBD1|TRBJ2-1|once|TRBV7-3
CASSLIGQGVGNEQFF
TGTGCCAGCAGCTTAATAGGACAGGGGGTGGGCAATGAGCAGTTCTTC
>TRBD1|TRBJ2-4|NA|TRBV4-3
CASSQDWGKWTGGTIQYF
TGCGCCAGCAGCCAAGATTGGGGGAAGTGGACAGGGGGCACCATTCAGTACTTC
>NA|TRBJ1-1|NA|TRBV9
CASSVGSLRTEAFF
TGTGCCAGCAGCGTAGGTAGCCTCCGCACTGAAGCTTTCTTT
>NA|TRBJ1-2|NA|TRBV9
CASSPRTAGYGYTF
TGTGCCAGCAGCCCCAGGACAGCCGGCTATGGCTACACCTTC
>TRBD1|TRBJ2-7|NA|TRBV7-2
CASSLDRGLGEQYF
TGTGCCAGCAGCCTCGACAGGGGGCTTGGCGAGCAGTACTTC
>TRBD1|TRBJ1-4|once|TRBV18
CASSPGQGTGLFF
TGTGCCAGCTCACCGGGACAGGGTACGGGACTGTTTTTT
>TRBD2|TRBJ2-3|NA|TRBV5-1
CASSFREVGTDTQYF
TGCGCCAGCAGCTTCCGGGAGGTCGGCACAGATACGCAGTATTTT
>NA|TRBJ2-3|NA|TRBV19
CASGTLITDTQYF
TGTGCCAGCGGGACACTGATAACAGATACGCAGTATTTT
>NA|TRBJ2-1|NA|TRBV7-2
CASSFPSYQGRQQFF
TGTGCCAGCAGCTTCCCAAGCTATCAGGGCAGGCAGCAGTTCTTC
>TRBD2|TRBJ2-7|NA|TRBV5-6
CASSSLGGVPAYEQYF
TGTGCCAGCAGCTCCCTGGGGGGGGTTCCTGCCTACGAGCAGTACTTC